The clone carrying this T cell receptor (beta chain) was seen ten or more times. The data were taken from a study of T-cell reconstitution after alpha-beta-depleted transplantation in children. Trimming shortened V by 5 bases and J by 5 bases, and 18 bases separated the two germline ends. This CDR3 has 15 residues. For TCRbeta, the library was prepared with unique molecular identifiers. TCRdb analysed the PCR reads with MiXCR anew, one entry per CDR3 protein. The sample has 450,000 to 500,000 distinct CDR3 sequences; about 12% are singletons. This TCR came from a human donor who donated a stem cell graft to a child with combined immunodeficiency. Here the sequenced sample was PBMCs from the stem cell graft donor, taken from the stem cell graft. The chain uses TRBV12-3 or TRBV12-4 and TRBJ1-1; TRBD1 is a possible D gene (5 bases). The CDR3 region has the DNA TGTGCCAGCAGTCCCATGGTAGGGGAATGGACTGAAGCTTTCTTT. It encodes CASSPMVGEWTEAFF.